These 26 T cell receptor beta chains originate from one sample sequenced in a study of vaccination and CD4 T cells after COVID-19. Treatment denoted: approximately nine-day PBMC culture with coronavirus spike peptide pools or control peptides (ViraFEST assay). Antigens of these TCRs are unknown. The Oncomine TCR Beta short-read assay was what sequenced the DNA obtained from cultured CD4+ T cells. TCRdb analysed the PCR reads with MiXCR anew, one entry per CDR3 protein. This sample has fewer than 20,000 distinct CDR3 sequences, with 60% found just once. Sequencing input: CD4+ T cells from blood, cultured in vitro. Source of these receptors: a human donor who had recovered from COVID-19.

CDR3 region: CSARQTSNQPQHF. CDR3 nucleotide sequence: TGCAGTGCTAGACAGACAAGCAATCAGCCCCAGCATTTT. This chain uses TRBV20-1 with TRBJ1-5; D ambiguous. This CDR3 region has 13 residues. In germline, CDR1 is DFQATT, CDR2 SNEGSKA (reference sequence). Between the trimmed V and J ends, which lost 2 bases and 1 base, there was a span of 6 bases.

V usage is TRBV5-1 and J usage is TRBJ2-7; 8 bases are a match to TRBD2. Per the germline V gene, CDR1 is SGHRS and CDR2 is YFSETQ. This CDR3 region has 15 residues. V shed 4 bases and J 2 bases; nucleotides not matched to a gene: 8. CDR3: CASSPDPGLAYEQYF. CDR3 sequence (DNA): TGCGCCAGCAGCCCCGATCCGGGACTAGCCTACGAGCAGTACTTC.

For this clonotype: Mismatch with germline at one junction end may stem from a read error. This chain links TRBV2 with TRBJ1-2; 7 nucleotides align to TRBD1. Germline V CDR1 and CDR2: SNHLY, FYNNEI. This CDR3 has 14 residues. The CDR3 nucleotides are TGTGCCAGCAGCGAAGGGGGCGCGGTCTATGGCTACACCTTC. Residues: CASSEGGAVYGYTF.

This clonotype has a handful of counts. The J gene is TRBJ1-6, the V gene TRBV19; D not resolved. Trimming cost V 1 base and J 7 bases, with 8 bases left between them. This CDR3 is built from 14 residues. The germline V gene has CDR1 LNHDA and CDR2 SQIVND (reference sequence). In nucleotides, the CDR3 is TGTGCCAGTAGTATAGTTGGCAGCAATTCACCCCTCCACTTT. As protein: CASSIVGSNSPLHF.

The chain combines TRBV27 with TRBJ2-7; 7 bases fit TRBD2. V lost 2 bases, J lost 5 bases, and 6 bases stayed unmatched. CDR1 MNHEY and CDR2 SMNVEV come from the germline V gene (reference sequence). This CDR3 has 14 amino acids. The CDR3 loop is CASSLPGLTHEQYF. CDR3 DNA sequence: TGTGCCAGCAGTTTACCGGGACTAACCCACGAGCAGTACTTC.

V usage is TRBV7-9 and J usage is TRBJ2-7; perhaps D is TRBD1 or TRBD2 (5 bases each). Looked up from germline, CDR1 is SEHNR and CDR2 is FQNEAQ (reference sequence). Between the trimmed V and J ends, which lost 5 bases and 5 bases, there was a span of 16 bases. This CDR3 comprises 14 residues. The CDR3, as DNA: TGTGCCAGCAGCCCCCGGGGCGGGTCCCACGAGCAGTACTTC. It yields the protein CASSPRGGSHEQYF.

CDR3 coding DNA: TGCAGTGCTAGTGTTTTTCAGGGGACCACTGAAGCTTTCTTT. It specifies CSASVFQGTTEAFF. The J gene is TRBJ1-1, the V gene TRBV20-1, with D possibly matching TRBD1 (6 bases). The V end lost 3 bases, the J end lost 4 bases, and 15 bases lay between the germline ends. The germline V gene has CDR1 DFQATT and CDR2 SNEGSKA (reference sequence). The CDR3 runs to 14 residues.

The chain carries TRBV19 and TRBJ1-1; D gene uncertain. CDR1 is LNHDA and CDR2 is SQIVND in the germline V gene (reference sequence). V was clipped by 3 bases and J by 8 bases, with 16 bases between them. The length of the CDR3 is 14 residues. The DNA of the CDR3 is TGTGCCAGTAGTATTGTGGGAGAGACATTAGAAGCTTTCTTT. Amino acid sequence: CASSIVGETLEAFF.

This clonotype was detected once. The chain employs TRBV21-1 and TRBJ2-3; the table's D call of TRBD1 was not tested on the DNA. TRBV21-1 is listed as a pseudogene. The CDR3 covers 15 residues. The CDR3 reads CASSNMQGGTDTQYF. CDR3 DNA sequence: TGTGCCAGCAGCAACATGCAGGGGGGGACAGATACGCAGTATTTT.

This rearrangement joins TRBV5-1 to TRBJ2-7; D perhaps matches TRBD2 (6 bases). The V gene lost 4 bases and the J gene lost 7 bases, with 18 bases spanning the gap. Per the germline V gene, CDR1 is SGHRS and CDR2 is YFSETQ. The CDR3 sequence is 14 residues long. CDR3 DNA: TGCGCCAGCAGCCCGAGGGACCCGGCGGGAGAGCAGTACTTC. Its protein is CASSPRDPAGEQYF.

The CDR3 sequence is CASGNRDYTQYF. The CDR3 nucleotides read TGTGCCAGCGGTAACAGGGATTATACGCAGTATTTT. J is TRBJ2-3 and V is TRBV2; a possible D gene is TRBD1 (6 bases). This CDR3 spans 12 amino acids. In germline, CDR1 is SNHLY, CDR2 FYNNEI. The V and J ends lost 8 bases and 7 bases respectively, with 13 bases between them.

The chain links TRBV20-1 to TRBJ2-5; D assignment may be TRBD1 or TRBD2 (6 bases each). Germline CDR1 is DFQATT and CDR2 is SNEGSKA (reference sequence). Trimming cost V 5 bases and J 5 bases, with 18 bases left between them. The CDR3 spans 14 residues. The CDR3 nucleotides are TGCAGTGCTTTCCAGGGGACTTTTAGGGAGACCCAGTACTTC. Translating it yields CSAFQGTFRETQYF.

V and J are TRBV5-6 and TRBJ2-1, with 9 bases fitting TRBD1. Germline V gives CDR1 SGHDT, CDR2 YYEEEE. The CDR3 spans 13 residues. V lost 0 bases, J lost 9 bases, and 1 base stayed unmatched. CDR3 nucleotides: TGTGCCAGCAGCTTGGGACAGGGGGGTGAGCAGTTCTTC. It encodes CASSLGQGGEQFF.

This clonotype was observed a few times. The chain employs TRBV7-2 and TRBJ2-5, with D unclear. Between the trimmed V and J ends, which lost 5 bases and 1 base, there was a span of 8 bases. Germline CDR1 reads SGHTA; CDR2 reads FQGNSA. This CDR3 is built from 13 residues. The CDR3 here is CASSRPFQETQYF. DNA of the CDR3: TGTGCCAGCAGCCGTCCGTTCCAAGAGACCCAGTACTTC.

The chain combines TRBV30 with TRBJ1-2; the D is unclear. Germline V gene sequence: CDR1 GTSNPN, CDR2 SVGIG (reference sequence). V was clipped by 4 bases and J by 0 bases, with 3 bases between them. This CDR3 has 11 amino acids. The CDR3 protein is CAWTPNYGYTF. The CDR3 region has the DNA TGTGCCTGGACACCTAACTATGGCTACACCTTC. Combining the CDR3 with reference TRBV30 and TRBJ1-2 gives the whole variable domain SQTIHQWPATLVQPVGSPLSLECTVEGTSNPNLYWYRQAAGRGLQLLFYSVGIGQISSEVPQNLSASRPQDRQFILSSKKLLLSDSGFYLCAWTPNYGYTFGSGTRLTVV.

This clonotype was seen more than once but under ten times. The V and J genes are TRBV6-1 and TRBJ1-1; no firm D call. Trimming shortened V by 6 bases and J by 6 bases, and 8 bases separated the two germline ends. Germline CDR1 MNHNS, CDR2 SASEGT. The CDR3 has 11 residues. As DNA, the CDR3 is TGTGCCAGCAGGATATACGCTGAAGCTTTCTTT. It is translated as CASRIYAEAFF.

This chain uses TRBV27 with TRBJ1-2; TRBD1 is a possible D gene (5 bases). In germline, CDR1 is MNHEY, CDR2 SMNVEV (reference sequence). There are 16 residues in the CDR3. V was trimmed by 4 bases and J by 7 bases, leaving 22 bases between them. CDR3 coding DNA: TGTGCCAGCAGTTCCAGGGCGTTTGCCCACAATTCTGGCTACACCTTC. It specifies CASSSRAFAHNSGYTF.

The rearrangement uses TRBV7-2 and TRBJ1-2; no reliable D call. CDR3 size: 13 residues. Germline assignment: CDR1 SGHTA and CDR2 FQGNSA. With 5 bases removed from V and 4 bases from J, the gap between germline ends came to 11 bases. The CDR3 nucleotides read TGTGCCAGCAGCCCCCAAGAGCTCTATGGCTACACCTTC. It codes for CASSPQELYGYTF.

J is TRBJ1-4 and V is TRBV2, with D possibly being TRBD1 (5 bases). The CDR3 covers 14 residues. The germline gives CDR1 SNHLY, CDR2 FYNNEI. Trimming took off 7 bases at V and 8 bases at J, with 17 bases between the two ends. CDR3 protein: CASKNRDQSEKLFF. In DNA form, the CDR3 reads TGTGCCAGCAAAAACCGGGACCAAAGCGAAAAACTGTTTTTT.

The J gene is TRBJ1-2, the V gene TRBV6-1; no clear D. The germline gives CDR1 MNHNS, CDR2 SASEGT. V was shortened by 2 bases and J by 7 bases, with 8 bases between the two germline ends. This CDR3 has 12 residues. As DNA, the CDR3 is TGTGCCAGCAGTGAAATCTGGGCTGGCTACACCTTC. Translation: CASSEIWAGYTF.

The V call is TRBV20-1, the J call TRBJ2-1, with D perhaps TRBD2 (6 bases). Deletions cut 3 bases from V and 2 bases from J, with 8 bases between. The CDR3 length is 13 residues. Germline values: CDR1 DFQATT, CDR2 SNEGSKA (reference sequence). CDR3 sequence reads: CSASGGTYNEQFF. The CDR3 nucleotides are TGCAGTGCTAGCGGGGGAACCTACAATGAGCAGTTCTTC.

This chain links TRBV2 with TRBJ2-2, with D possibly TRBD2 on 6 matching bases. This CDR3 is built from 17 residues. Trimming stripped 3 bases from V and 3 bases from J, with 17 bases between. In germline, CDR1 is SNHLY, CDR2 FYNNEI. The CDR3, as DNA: TGTGCCAGCAGTGAGGTTTATTTGCGGGGATACACCGGGGAGCTGTTTTTT. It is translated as CASSEVYLRGYTGELFF. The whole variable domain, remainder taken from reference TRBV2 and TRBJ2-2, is EPEVTQTPSHQVTQMGQEVILRCVPISNHLYFYWYRQILGQKVEFLVSFYNNEISEKSEIFDDQFSVERPDGSNFTLKIRSTKLEDSAMYFCASSEVYLRGYTGELFFGEGSRLTVL.

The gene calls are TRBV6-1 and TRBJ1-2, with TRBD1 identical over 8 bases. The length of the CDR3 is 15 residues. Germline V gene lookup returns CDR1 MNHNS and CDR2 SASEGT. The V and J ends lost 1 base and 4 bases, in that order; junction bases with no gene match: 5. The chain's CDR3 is CASSEGNRGGYGYTF. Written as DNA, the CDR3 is TGTGCCAGCAGTGAAGGAAACAGGGGGGGCTATGGCTACACCTTC.

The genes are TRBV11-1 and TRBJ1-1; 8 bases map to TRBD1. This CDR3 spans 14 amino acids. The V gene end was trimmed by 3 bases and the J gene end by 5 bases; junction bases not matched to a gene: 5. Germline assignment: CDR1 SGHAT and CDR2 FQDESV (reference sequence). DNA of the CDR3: TGTGCCAGCAGCTTGGCCAACAGGGGGACTGAAGCTTTCTTT. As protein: CASSLANRGTEAFF.

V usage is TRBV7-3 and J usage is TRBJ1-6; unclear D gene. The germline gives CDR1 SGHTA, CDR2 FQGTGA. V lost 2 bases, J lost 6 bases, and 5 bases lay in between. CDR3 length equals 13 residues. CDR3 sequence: CASSLEFNSPLHF. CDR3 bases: TGTGCCAGCAGCTTAGAATTTAATTCACCCCTCCACTTT.

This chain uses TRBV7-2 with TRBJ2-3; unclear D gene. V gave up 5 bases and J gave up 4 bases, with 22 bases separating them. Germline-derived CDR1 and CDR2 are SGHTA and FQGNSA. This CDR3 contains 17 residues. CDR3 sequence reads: CASSLPPGRASPDTQYF. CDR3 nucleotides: TGTGCCAGCAGCCTTCCCCCCGGACGCGCCTCGCCAGATACGCAGTATTTT.